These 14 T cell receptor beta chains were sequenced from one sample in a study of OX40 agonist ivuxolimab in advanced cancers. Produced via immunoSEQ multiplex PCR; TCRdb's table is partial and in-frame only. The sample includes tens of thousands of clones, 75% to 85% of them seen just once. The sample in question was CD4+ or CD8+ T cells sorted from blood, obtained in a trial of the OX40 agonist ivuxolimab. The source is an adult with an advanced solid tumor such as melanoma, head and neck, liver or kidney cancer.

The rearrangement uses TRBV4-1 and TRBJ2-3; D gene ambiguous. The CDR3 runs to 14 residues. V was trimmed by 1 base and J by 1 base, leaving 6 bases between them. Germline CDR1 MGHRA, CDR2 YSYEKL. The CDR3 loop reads CASSQVYGTDTQYF. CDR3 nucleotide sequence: TGCGCCAGCAGCCAAGTCTATGGCACAGATACGCAGTATTTT.

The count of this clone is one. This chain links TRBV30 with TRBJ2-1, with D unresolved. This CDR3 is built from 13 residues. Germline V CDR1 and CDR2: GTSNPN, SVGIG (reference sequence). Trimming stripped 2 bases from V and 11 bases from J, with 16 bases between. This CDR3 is CAWSFDSTPQQFF. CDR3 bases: TGTGCCTGGAGTTTTGACTCCACCCCCCAGCAGTTCTTC.

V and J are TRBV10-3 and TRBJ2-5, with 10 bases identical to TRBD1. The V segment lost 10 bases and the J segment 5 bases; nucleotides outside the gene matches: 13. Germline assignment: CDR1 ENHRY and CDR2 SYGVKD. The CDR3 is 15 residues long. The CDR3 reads CATIRGDRGFETQYF. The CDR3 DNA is TGTGCCACCATCAGAGGGGACAGGGGCTTTGAGACCCAGTACTTC.

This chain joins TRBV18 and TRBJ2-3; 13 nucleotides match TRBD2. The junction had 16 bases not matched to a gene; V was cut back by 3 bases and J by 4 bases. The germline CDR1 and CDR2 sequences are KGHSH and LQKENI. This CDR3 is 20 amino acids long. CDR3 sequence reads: CASSPQGYGTSGIFSDTQYF. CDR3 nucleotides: TGTGCCAGCTCACCTCAAGGCTATGGGACTAGCGGGATCTTCTCAGATACGCAGTATTTT.

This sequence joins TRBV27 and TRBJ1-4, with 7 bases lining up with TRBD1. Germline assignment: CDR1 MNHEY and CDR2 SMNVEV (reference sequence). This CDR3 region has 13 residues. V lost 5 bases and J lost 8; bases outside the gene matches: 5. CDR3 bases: TGTGCCAGCAGTGTGCAGGGGGAGGAAAAACTGTTTTTT. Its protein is CASSVQGEEKLFF.

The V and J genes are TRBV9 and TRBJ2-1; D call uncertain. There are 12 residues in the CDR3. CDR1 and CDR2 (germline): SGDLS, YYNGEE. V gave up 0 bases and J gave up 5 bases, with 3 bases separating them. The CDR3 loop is CASSVDDNEQFF. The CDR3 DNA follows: TGTGCCAGCAGCGTAGATGACAATGAGCAGTTCTTC. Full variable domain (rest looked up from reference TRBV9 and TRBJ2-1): DSGVTQTPKHLITATGQRVTLRCSPRSGDLSVYWYQQSLDQGLQFLIQYYNGEERAKGNILERFSAQQFPDLHSELNLSSLELGDSALYFCASSVDDNEQFFGPGTRLTVL.

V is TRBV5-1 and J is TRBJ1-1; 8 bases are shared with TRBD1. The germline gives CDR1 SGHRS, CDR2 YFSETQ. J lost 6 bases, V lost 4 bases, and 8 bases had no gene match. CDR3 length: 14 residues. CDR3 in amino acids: CASSPGQVSPEAFF. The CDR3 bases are TGCGCCAGCAGCCCGGGACAGGTTTCCCCTGAAGCTTTCTTT. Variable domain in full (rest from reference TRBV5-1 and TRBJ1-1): KAGVTQTPRYLIKTRGQQVTLSCSPISGHRSVSWYQQTPGQGLQFLFEYFSETQRNKGNFPGRFSGRQFSNSRSEMNVSTLELGDSALYLCASSPGQVSPEAFFGQGTRLTVV.

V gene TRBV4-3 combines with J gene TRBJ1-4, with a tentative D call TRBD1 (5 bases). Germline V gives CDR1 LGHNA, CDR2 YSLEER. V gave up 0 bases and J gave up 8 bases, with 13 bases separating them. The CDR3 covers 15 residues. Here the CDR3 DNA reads TGCGCCAGCAGCCAAGATATAGGGGATGGGGAAAAACTGTTTTTT. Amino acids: CASSQDIGDGEKLFF.

CDR3 bases: TGTGCCAGCAGTCTTTTAGCAGGGGCTATGAACACTGAAGCTTTCTTT. It translates to CASSLLAGAMNTEAFF. The rearrangement joins TRBV11-1 to TRBJ1-1, with D possibly being TRBD1 (6 bases). Germline V CDR1 and CDR2: SGHAT, FQDESV (reference sequence). The germline V and J ends were trimmed by 6 bases and 0 bases, with 17 bases remaining between them. CDR3 size: 16 residues.

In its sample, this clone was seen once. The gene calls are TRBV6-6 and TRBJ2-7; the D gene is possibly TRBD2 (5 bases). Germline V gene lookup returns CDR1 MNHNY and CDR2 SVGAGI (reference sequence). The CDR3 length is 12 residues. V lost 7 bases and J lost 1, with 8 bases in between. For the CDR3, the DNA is TGTGCCAGCAAAAGCGGATCCTACGAGCAGTACTTC. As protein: CASKSGSYEQYF.

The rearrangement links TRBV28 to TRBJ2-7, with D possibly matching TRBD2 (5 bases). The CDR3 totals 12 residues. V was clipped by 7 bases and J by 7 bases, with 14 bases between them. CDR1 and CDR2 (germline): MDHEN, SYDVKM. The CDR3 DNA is TGTGCCAGCACCCCCCCCAGAGGGGAGCAGTACTTC. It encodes CASTPPRGEQYF.

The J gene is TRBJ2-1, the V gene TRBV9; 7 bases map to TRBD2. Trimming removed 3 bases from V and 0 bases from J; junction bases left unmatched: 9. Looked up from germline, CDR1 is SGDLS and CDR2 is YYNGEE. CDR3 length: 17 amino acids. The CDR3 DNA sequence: TGTGCCAGCAGCGGACTAGCTTCGGGAATCTCCTACAATGAGCAGTTCTTC. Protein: CASSGLASGISYNEQFF.

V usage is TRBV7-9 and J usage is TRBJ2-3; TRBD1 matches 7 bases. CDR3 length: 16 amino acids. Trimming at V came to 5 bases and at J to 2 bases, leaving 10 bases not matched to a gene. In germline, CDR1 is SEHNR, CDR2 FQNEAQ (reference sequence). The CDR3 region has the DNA TGTGCCAGCAGCCAGGACAGGAACTTCTACACAGATACGCAGTATTTT. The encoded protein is CASSQDRNFYTDTQYF. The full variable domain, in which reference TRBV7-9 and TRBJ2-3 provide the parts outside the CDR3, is DTGVSQNPRHKITKRGQNVTFRCDPISEHNRLYWYRQTLGQGPEFLTYFQNEAQLEKSRLLSDRFSAERPKGSFSTLEIQRTEQGDSAMYLCASSQDRNFYTDTQYFGPGTRLTVL.

This CDR3 is CASRGVDGRMAQYF. The CDR3 DNA sequence: TGTGCCAGCAGGGGGGTCGACGGACGGATGGCCCAGTACTTC. The J gene is TRBJ2-7, the V gene TRBV6-6; D tentatively fits TRBD1 or TRBD2 (5 bases each). The length of the CDR3 is 14 residues. Trimming took 6 bases from V and 10 from J, leaving 22 bases between them. Germline V gives CDR1 MNHNY, CDR2 SVGAGI (reference sequence).